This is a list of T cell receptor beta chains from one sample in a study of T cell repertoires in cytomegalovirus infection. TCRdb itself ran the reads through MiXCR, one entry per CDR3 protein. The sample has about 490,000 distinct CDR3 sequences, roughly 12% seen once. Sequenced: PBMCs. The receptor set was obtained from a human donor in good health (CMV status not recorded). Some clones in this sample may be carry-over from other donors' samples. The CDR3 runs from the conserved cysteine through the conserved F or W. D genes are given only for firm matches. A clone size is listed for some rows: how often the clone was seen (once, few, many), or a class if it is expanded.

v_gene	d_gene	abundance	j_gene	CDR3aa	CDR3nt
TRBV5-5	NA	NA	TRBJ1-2	CASRYRDLANYGYTF	TGTGCCAGCAGGTATCGGGACTTAGCTAACTATGGCTACACCTTC
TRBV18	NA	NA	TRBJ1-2	CASSPPYRDDGYTF	TGTGCCAGCTCACCACCATACAGGGACGATGGCTACACCTTC
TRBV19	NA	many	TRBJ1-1	CASSITETEAFF	TGTGCCAGTAGTATTACCGAGACTGAAGCTTTCTTT
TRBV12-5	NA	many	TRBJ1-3	CASGLASAIYF	TGTGCTAGTGGTTTGGCATCCGCCATATATTTT
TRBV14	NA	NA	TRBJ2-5	CASSQDGMSEYF	TGTGCCAGCAGCCAAGATGGGATGAGCGAGTACTTC
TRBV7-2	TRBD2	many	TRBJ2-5	CASSLAPGTSGIWAVGETQYF	TGTGCCAGCAGCTTAGCTCCCGGGACTAGCGGGATTTGGGCGGTTGGAGAGACCCAGTACTTC
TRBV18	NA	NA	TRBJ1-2	CASSPAWNYGYTF	TGTGCCAGCTCACCGGCTTGGAACTATGGCTACACCTTC
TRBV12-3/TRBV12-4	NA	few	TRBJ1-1	CASSSWGGTEAFF	TGTGCCAGCAGTTCATGGGGGGGCACTGAAGCTTTCTTT
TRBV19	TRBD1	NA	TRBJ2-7	CASSNLDRAEQYF	TGTGCCAGTAGTAACCTGGACAGGGCCGAGCAGTACTTC
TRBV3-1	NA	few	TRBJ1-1	CASSQQGGGNTEAFF	TGTGCCAGCAGCCAACAGGGTGGAGGGAACACTGAAGCTTTCTTT
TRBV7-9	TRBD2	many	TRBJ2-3	CASSRQESGKPTDTQYF	TGTGCCAGCAGCCGCCAGGAAAGCGGGAAGCCCACAGATACGCAGTATTTT
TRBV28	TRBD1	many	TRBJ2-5	CASNNLKGARETQYF	TGTGCCAGCAACAATCTTAAGGGGGCACGGGAGACCCAGTACTTC
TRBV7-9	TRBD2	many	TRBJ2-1	CASSLGPPGLGSYNEQFF	TGTGCCAGCAGCTTAGGCCCCCCGGGACTAGGTTCCTACAATGAGCAGTTCTTC
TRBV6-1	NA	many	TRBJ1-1	CASSRSPTTEAFF	TGTGCCAGCAGTCGTAGCCCCACCACTGAAGCTTTCTTT
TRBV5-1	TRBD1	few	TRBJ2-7	CASSWGQANEQYF	TGCGCCAGCAGCTGGGGACAGGCGAACGAGCAGTACTTC
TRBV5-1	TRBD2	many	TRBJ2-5	CASSLRSGGVQETQYF	TGCGCCAGCAGCTTGAGGAGCGGGGGGGTCCAAGAGACCCAGTACTTC
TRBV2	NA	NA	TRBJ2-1	CASPRTGDEQFF	TGTGCCAGCCCGCGAACCGGAGATGAGCAGTTCTTC
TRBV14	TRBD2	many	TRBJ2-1	CASRSLAGGGQFF	TGTGCCAGCAGGTCTCTAGCGGGAGGCGGGCAGTTCTTC
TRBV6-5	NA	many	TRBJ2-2	CASSYLAGVSGELFF	TGTGCCAGCAGTTACTTGGCAGGGGTTTCCGGGGAGCTGTTTTTT
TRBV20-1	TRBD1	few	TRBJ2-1	CSASSLDRGSYNEQFF	TGCAGTGCTAGTTCCTTGGACAGGGGGTCCTACAATGAGCAGTTCTTC
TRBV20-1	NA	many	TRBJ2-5	CSAYPFRQSQETQYF	TGCAGTGCTTACCCTTTTCGACAGTCCCAAGAGACCCAGTACTTC
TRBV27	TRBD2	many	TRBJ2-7	CASSFGLAGTYEQYF	TGTGCCAGCAGTTTCGGACTAGCGGGTACCTACGAGCAGTACTTC
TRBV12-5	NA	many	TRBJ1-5	CASGLLQGADQPQHF	TGTGCTAGTGGTTTGTTACAGGGAGCGGATCAGCCCCAGCATTTT
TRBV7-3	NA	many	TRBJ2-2	CASSTDGSGELFF	TGTGCCAGCAGCACGGACGGCTCCGGGGAGCTGTTTTTT
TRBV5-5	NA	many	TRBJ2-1	CASSPWLGLDEQFF	TGTGCCAGCAGCCCTTGGTTGGGGTTGGATGAGCAGTTCTTC
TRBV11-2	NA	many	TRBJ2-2	CASSRSSVNTGELFF	TGTGCCAGCAGCAGATCTAGCGTGAACACCGGGGAGCTGTTTTTT
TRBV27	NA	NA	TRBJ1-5	CASSFRGSTNQPQHF	TGTGCCAGCAGTTTTCGTGGGTCTACTAATCAGCCCCAGCATTTT
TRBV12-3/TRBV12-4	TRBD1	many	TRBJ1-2	CASSSPGQGSYGYTF	TGTGCCAGCAGTTCCCCAGGACAGGGTTCCTATGGCTACACCTTC
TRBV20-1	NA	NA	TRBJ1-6	CSARPRGRNSPLHF	TGCAGTGCTAGACCCCGGGGGCGGAATTCACCCCTCCACTTT
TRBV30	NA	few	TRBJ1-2	CAWKEVVAGSYGYTF	TGTGCCTGGAAAGAAGTGGTGGCAGGGAGCTATGGCTACACCTTC
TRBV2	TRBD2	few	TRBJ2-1	CASSERASGGFSYNEQFF	TGTGCCAGCAGTGAGAGGGCTAGCGGGGGGTTCTCCTACAATGAGCAGTTCTTC
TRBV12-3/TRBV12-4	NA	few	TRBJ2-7	CASSSVLRPYEQYF	TGTGCCAGCAGTTCGGTACTTCGCCCCTACGAGCAGTACTTC
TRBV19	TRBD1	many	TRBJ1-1	CATFGQGRLNTEAFF	TGTGCCACCTTCGGACAGGGTCGCTTGAACACTGAAGCTTTCTTT
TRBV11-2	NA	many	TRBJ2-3	CASSPRAALSDTQYF	TGTGCCAGCAGCCCGAGGGCGGCTCTCTCAGATACGCAGTATTTT
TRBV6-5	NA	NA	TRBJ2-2	CASKGGPTGELFF	TGTGCCAGCAAGGGGGGGCCCACCGGGGAGCTGTTTTTT
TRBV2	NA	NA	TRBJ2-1	CASGIATYNEQFF	TGTGCCAGCGGGATTGCGACCTACAATGAGCAGTTCTTC
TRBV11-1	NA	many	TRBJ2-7	CASSLALDNEQYF	TGTGCCAGCAGCTTAGCGTTGGACAACGAGCAGTACTTC
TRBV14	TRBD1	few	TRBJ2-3	CASSQAGRDRITDTQYF	TGTGCCAGCAGCCAAGCGGGCCGGGACAGGATCACAGATACGCAGTATTTT
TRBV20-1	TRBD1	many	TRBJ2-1	CSAPRDRQGNEQFF	TGCAGTGCTCCCCGGGACAGGCAAGGCAATGAGCAGTTCTTC
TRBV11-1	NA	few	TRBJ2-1	CASTSNGDEQFF	TGTGCCAGCACTTCTAATGGCGATGAGCAGTTCTTC
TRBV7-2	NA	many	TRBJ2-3	CASSRTRAEDTQYF	TGTGCCAGCAGTCGAACTAGAGCGGAGGATACGCAGTATTTT
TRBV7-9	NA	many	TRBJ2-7	CASSFDLTTKPIEQYF	TGTGCCAGCAGCTTCGATCTGACTACCAAACCTATCGAGCAGTACTTC
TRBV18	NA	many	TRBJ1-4	CASSPRTGANEKLFF	TGTGCCAGCTCACCTCGGACTGGAGCTAATGAAAAACTGTTTTTT
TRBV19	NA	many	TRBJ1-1	CASSIGLGTPTEAFF	TGTGCCAGTAGTATCGGCCTCGGGACCCCCACTGAAGCTTTCTTT
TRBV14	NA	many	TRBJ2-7	CASSQAGLLDRGEQYF	TGTGCCAGCAGCCAAGCGGGACTCCTTGACCGAGGAGAGCAGTACTTC
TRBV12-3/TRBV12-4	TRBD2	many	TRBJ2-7	CASILSGAGTSYEQYF	TGTGCCAGCATCCTTAGCGGGGCCGGGACCTCCTACGAGCAGTACTTC
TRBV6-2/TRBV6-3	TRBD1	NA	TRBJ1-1	CASRGTGAYGTEAFF	TGTGCCAGCAGAGGGACAGGAGCTTACGGCACTGAAGCTTTCTTT
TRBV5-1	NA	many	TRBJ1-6	CASSLDATGFRGNSPLHF	TGCGCCAGCAGCTTGGATGCGACAGGCTTTAGGGGGAATTCACCCCTCCACTTT
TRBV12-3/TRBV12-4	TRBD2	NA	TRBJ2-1	CASSLEAGGPSGNEQFF	TGTGCCAGCAGTTTAGAAGCGGGAGGGCCCTCGGGGAATGAGCAGTTCTTC